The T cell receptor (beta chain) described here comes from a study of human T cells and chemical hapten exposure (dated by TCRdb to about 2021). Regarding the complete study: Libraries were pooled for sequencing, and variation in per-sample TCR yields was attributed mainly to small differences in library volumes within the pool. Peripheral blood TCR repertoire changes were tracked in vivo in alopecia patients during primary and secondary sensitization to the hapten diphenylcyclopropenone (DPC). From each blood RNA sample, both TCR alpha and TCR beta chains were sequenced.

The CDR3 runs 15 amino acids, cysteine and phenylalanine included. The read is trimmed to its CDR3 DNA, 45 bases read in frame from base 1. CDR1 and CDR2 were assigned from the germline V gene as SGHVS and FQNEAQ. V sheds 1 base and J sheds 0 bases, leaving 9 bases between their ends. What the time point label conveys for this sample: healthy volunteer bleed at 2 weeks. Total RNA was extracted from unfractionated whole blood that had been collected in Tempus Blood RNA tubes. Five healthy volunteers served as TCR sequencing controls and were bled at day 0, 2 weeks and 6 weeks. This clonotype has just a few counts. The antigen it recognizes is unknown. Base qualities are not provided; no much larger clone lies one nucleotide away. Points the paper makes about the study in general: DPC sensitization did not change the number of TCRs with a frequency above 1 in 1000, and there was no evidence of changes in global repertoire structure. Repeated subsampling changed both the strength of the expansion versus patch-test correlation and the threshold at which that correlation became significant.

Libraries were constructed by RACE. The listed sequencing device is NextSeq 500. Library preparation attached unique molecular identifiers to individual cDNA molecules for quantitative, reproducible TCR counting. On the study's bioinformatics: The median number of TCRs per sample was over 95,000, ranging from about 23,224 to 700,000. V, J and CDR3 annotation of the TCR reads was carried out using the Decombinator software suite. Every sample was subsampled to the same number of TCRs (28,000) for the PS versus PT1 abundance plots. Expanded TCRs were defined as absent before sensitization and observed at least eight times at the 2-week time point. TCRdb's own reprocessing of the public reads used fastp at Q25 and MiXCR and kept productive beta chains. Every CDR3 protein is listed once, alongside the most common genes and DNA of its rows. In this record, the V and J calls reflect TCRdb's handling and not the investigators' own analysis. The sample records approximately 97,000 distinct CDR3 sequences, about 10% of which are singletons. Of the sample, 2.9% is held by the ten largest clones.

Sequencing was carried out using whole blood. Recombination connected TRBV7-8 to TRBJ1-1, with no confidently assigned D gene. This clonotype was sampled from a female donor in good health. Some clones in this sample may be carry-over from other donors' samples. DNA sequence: TGTGCCAGCAGCTTAGATTACCTGCTGAACACTGAAGCTTTCTTT. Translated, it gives CASSLDYLLNTEAFF.